The source of this TCR beta chain is a study of blood T cell repertoires in COVID-19. Study in general: Collection of acute and convalescent COVID-19 samples took place in the United States, Italy and Spain. Nucleic acid was either cDNA or gDNA, and it came from T cells, B-cell-depleted T cells, or PBMCs.

This clone was recorded only once. Libraries were prepared by immunoSEQ multiplex PCR; TCRdb keeps only in-frame clonotypes and omits some of them. The table lists about 170,000 clones, around four fifths of them singletons. This clonotype originated in a woman between 50 and 59 years old in a cohort exposed to, infected with or recovered from COVID-19 (not recorded which). Material for sequencing was PBMCs or T cells enriched from blood (not recorded which).

This CDR3 is CAWSVVSGNGYTF. CDR3 in DNA: TGTGCCTGGAGTGTAGTTTCGGGGAATGGCTACACCTTC. This chain uses TRBV30 with TRBJ1-2; the D is unclear. Trimming left V 0 bases short and J 6 bases short, with 11 bases between. The length of the CDR3 is 13 residues. Looked up from germline, CDR1 is GTSNPN and CDR2 is SVGIG (reference sequence).